A selection of T cell receptor beta chains follows, all from one sample in a study of cytomegalovirus exposure and HLA in healthy donors. Sequencing used immunoSEQ multiplex PCR; TCRdb keeps in-frame clones, though not all of them. Of about 160,000 clones listed, 70% to 80% are singletons. What was sequenced was PBMCs. These receptors originate from a woman between 40 and 50 years old in good health and CMV-seronegative. The CDR3 runs from the conserved cysteine through the conserved F or W. Fields, in order: V gene, J gene, D gene, clone size, CDR3 protein, CDR3 DNA. A D gene is named only where the DNA matches it firmly. Size tells how often a clone was seen (once, few, many) or the class of an expanded clone, and some rows leave it out.

>TRBV28|TRBJ1-1|NA|NA
CASSLGGIKAFF
TGTGCCAGCAGTTTAGGAGGGATCAAAGCTTTCTTT
>TRBV30|TRBJ1-2|TRBD1|NA
CAWSQRQGRTDGYTF
TGTGCCTGGAGCCAAAGACAGGGTCGGACGGATGGCTACACCTTC
>TRBV18|TRBJ1-3|NA|few
CASSPLPGPRAGNTIYF
TGTGCCAGCTCGCCACTACCGGGCCCCAGGGCCGGAAACACCATATATTTT
>TRBV6-6|TRBJ1-1|TRBD1|NA
CASSPPPDRGTVGAFF
TGTGCCAGCAGTCCCCCGCCGGACAGGGGGACTGTAGGAGCTTTCTTT
>TRBV30|TRBJ1-3|NA|NA
CAWIPGAGGNTIYF
TGTGCCTGGATTCCAGGCGCAGGTGGAAACACCATATATTTT
>TRBV7-3|TRBJ2-1|TRBD2|NA
CASSVGLAGDNEQFF
TGTGCCAGCAGCGTAGGACTAGCGGGAGACAATGAGCAGTTCTTC
>TRBV7-2|TRBJ2-2|NA|few
CASSFLRATGELFF
TGTGCCAGCAGCTTTCTCAGGGCTACCGGGGAGCTGTTTTTT
>TRBV10-3|TRBJ2-1|TRBD2|NA
CAISEPLAGDSSYNEQFF
TGTGCCATCAGTGAACCGCTAGCGGGAGATAGCTCCTACAATGAGCAATTCTTC
>TRBV2|TRBJ1-2|NA|NA
CASSESRVRGYTF
TGTGCCAGCAGTGAAAGCCGGGTTAGAGGCTACACCTTC
>TRBV6-1|TRBJ2-4|NA|NA
CASSEAPRLAKNIQYF
TGTGCCAGCAGTGAAGCCCCCAGATTAGCCAAAAACATTCAGTACTTC
>TRBV5-6|TRBJ2-7|NA|NA
CASSLTGRGSQVYEQYF
TGTGCCAGCAGCTTGACAGGAAGGGGTAGTCAAGTCTACGAGCAGTACTTC
>TRBV19|TRBJ2-5|TRBD2|NA
CASSIAGVRETQYF
TGTGCCAGTAGCATAGCGGGAGTTCGAGAGACCCAGTACTTC
>TRBV7-8|TRBJ1-2|NA|NA
CASSPSPLGYTF
TGTGCCAGCAGCCCGAGCCCCCTCGGCTACACCTTC
>TRBV7-3|TRBJ2-1|NA|NA
CASSLGGTSNEQFF
TGTGCCAGCAGCTTAGGCGGGACCTCCAATGAGCAGTTCTTC
>TRBV19|TRBJ2-3|TRBD2|NA
CASSPRTSGRGDTQYF
TGTGCCAGTAGTCCCCGGACTAGCGGGAGAGGAGATACGCAGTATTTT
>TRBV7-8|TRBJ2-1|NA|NA
CASSSRLEVYNEQFF
TGTGCCAGCAGCTCCCGACTAGAGGTCTACAATGAGCAGTTCTTC
>TRBV5-1|TRBJ2-6|NA|few
CASATGSGANVLTF
TGCGCCAGCGCAACAGGTTCTGGGGCCAACGTCCTGACTTTC
>TRBV28|TRBJ1-1|NA|NA
CASPPRGGVWRTEAFF
TGTGCCAGCCCGCCTAGGGGGGGGGTGTGGAGGACTGAAGCTTTCTTT
>TRBV11-1|TRBJ2-1|TRBD2|NA
CASSLGGAGGNEQFF
TGTGCCAGCAGCTTAGGGGGGGCGGGAGGCAATGAGCAGTTCTTC
>TRBV29-1|TRBJ2-1|NA|NA
CSAQTSSYNEQFF
TGCAGCGCCCAGACTAGCTCCTACAATGAGCAGTTCTTC